The rows below give T cell receptor beta chains drawn from one sample of a study of CD8 T cells in Susac syndrome. TCRdb reprocessed the immunoSEQ multiplex PCR reads via MiXCR and lists one record per CDR3 protein. The sample holds 150,000 to 200,000 distinct CDR3 sequences, around 94% seen once. Material: CD4+ T cells from PBMCs. The receptors stem from a human donor in good health. Each CDR3 is given with its conserved first and last residue. Each record gives: V gene, J gene, D gene, clone size, CDR3 DNA, CDR3 protein. The D gene is left open where the match is weak. A row's size may be missing; if present it is once, few, many or a size class.

V: TRBV2; J: TRBJ2-5; D: NA; size: NA; DNA: TGTGCCAGCATTGGCACCCAAGAGACCCAGTACTTC; CDR3: CASIGTQETQYF
V: TRBV20-1; J: TRBJ1-4; D: TRBD1; size: NA; DNA: TGCAGTGCTTCCGGGACAGGGAATGAAAAACTGTTTTTT; CDR3: CSASGTGNEKLFF
V: TRBV7-7; J: TRBJ2-5; D: NA; size: NA; DNA: TGTGCTAGCAGCTTAGGGCGGGGAGACCAAGAGACCCAGTACTTC; CDR3: CASSLGRGDQETQYF
V: TRBV24-1; J: TRBJ1-2; D: NA; size: NA; DNA: TGTGCCACCTGGGTCACTACGAAGACCTTC; CDR3: CATWVTTKTF
V: TRBV7-3; J: TRBJ2-3; D: NA; size: NA; DNA: TGTGCCAGCAGCTTACCCGGGGGCCTCACAGATACGCAGTATTTT; CDR3: CASSLPGGLTDTQYF
V: TRBV7-9; J: TRBJ1-1; D: NA; size: NA; DNA: TGTGCCAGCAGCTTAATGCTTTTGACTGAAGCTTTCTTT; CDR3: CASSLMLLTEAFF
V: TRBV7-9; J: TRBJ1-2; D: NA; size: NA; DNA: TGTGCCAGCAGCTTGGGTGGGAATGGCTACACCTTC; CDR3: CASSLGGNGYTF
V: TRBV7-9; J: TRBJ2-5; D: NA; size: once; DNA: TGTGCCAGCAGCCCGAGGGGCTGGTACCAAGAGACCCAGTACTTC; CDR3: CASSPRGWYQETQYF
V: TRBV7-2; J: TRBJ2-7; D: TRBD1; size: NA; DNA: TGTGCCAGCAGCCGGACAGGGGGCCCCTACGAGCAGTACTTC; CDR3: CASSRTGGPYEQYF
V: TRBV2; J: TRBJ1-2; D: NA; size: few; DNA: TGTGCCAGCAGTGAAGCAGGGCATGGCTACACCTTC; CDR3: CASSEAGHGYTF
V: TRBV20-1; J: TRBJ2-1; D: TRBD2; size: NA; DNA: TGCAGTGCTAGAGATCCAGGGAGGGCGCAGTTCTTC; CDR3: CSARDPGRAQFF
V: TRBV7-2; J: TRBJ2-5; D: NA; size: NA; DNA: TGTGCCAGCAGCCCCCACCAAGAGACCCAGTACTTC; CDR3: CASSPHQETQYF
V: TRBV4-3; J: TRBJ1-1; D: TRBD1; size: NA; DNA: TGCGCCAGCAGCCAAGGGGCAGGGGGCACTGAAGCTTTCTTT; CDR3: CASSQGAGGTEAFF
V: TRBV12-3/TRBV12-4; J: TRBJ2-3; D: TRBD2; size: NA; DNA: TGTGCCAGCAGTAGGACTAGCGGAACTACGCAGTATTTT; CDR3: CASSRTSGTTQYF
V: TRBV14; J: TRBJ2-5; D: TRBD1; size: NA; DNA: TGTGCCAGCAGCCCCCACCGGGACAGGATGGGAGAGACCCAGTACTTC; CDR3: CASSPHRDRMGETQYF
V: TRBV7-2; J: TRBJ2-5; D: TRBD2; size: NA; DNA: TGTGCCAGCAGCCCGGAGCTAGCGGGGAGCCCCTACTTC; CDR3: CASSPELAGSPYF
V: TRBV6-1; J: TRBJ1-2; D: TRBD1; size: NA; DNA: TGTGCCAGCAGACAGAGACAGGGGGCCCCGAACTATGGCTACACCTTC; CDR3: CASRQRQGAPNYGYTF